This T cell receptor beta chain was sequenced during a study of long-term antiretroviral therapy in people with HIV. Assay version v3.0 of immunoSEQ was used, and it was run at survey level. The table came from immunoSEQ multiplex PCR; TCRdb's copy has only in-frame clones and leaves some out. The sample has more than 45,000 clones, 84% seen once. This clone was picked up many times. No antigen is known for it. Study-level results: Clones that expanded before ART (that is, prior to treatment) dominated the repertoire at all time points.

The clonotype comes from a woman between 18 and 30 years old with HIV. This material consisted of unsorted PBMCs, taken 0.8 years after starting antiretroviral therapy.

The CDR3 nucleotides are TGTGCCAGCAGCCATAAATTTGGACGGTTCTTC. It encodes CASSHKFGRFF. This chain joins TRBV7-8 and TRBJ2-1; D remains unclear. The CDR3 is 11 amino acids. Germline assignment: CDR1 SGHVS and CDR2 FQNEAQ. Trimming removed 5 bases at V and 15 bases at J, with 14 bases between.